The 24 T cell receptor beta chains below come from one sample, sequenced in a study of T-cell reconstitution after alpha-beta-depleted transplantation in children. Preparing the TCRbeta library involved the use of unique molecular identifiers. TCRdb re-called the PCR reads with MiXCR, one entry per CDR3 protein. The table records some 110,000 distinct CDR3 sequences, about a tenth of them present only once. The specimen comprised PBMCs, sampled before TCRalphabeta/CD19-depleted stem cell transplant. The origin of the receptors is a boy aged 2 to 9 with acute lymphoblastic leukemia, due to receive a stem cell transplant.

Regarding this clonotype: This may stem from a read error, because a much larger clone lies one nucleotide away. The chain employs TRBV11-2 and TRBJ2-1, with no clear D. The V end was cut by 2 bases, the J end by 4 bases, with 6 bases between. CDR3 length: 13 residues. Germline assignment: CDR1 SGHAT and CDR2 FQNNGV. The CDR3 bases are TGTGCCAGCAGCTTACTGGGGTACAATGAGCAGTTCTTC. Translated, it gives CASSLLGYNEQFF.

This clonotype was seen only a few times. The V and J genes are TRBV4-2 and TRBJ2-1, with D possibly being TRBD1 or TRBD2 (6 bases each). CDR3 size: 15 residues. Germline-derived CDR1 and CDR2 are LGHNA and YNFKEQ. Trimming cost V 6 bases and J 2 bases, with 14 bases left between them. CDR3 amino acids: CASSQGTGPYNEQFF. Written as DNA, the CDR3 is TGTGCCAGCAGTCAGGGGACTGGACCCTACAATGAGCAGTTCTTC.

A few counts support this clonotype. CDR3 coding DNA: TGTGCCAGCAGCTTGTCCTCCTCTGGGGCCAACGTCCTGACTTTC. It codes for CASSLSSSGANVLTF. This chain uses TRBV5-5 with TRBJ2-6; D gene uncertain. The CDR3 is 15 residues long. Germline CDR1 and CDR2: SGHKS and YYEKEE (reference sequence). V was cut by 1 base and J by 0 bases, with 5 bases left in between.

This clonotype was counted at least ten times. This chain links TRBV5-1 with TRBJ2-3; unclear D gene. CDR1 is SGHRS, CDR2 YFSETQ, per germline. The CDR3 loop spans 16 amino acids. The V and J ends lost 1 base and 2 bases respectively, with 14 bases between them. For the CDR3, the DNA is TGCGCCAGCAGCTTGTTGAGCGCGGACGACACAGATACGCAGTATTTT. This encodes CASSLLSADDTDTQYF. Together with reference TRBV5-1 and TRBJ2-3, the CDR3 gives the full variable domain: KAGVTQTPRYLIKTRGQQVTLSCSPISGHRSVSWYQQTPGQGLQFLFEYFSETQRNKGNFPGRFSGRQFSNSRSEMNVSTLELGDSALYLCASSLLSADDTDTQYFGPGTRLTVL.

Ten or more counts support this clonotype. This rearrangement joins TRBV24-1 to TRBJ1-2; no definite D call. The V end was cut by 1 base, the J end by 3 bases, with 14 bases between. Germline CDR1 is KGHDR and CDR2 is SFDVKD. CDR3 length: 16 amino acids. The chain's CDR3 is CATSDFFIKLYYGYTF. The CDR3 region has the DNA TGTGCCACCAGTGATTTTTTTATAAAGCTTTACTATGGCTACACCTTC.

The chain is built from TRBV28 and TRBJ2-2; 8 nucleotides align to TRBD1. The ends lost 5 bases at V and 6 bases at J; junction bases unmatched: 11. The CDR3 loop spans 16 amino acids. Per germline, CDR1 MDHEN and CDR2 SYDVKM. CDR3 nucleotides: TGTGCCAGCAGTCCGATTACAGGGGGTTTGGCCGGGGAGCTGTTTTTT. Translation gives CASSPITGGLAGELFF.

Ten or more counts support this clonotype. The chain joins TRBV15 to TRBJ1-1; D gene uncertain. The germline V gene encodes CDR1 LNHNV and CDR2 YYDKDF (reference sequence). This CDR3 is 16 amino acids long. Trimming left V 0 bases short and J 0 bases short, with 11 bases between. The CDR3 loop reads CATSRDYARLNTEAFF. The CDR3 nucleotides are TGTGCCACCAGCAGAGATTACGCCAGGTTGAACACTGAAGCTTTCTTT.

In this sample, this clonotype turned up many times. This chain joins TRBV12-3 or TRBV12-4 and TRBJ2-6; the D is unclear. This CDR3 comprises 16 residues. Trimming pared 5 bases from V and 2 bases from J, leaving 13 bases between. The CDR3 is CASSPHGSPGANVLTF. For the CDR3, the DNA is TGTGCCAGCAGTCCCCATGGTTCCCCTGGGGCCAACGTCCTGACTTTC.

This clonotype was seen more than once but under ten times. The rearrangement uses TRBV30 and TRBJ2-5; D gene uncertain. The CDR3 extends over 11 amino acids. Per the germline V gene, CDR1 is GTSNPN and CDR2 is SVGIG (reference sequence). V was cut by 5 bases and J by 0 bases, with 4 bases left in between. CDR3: CAWDNQETQYF. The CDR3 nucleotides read TGTGCCTGGGACAACCAAGAGACCCAGTACTTC.

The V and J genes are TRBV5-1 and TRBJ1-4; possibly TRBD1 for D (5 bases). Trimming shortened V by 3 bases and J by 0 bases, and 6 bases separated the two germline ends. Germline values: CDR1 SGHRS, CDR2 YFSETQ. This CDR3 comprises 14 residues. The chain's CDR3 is CASSSTATNEKLFF. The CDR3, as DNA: TGCGCCAGCAGCTCGACAGCAACTAATGAAAAACTGTTTTTT.

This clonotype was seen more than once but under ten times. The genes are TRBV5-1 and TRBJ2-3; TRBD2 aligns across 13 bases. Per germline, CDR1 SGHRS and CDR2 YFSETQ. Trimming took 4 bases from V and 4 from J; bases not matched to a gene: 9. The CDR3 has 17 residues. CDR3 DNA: TGCGCCAGCAGCCTCGGACTAGCGGGAGAATTTGCAGATACGCAGTATTTT. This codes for CASSLGLAGEFADTQYF.

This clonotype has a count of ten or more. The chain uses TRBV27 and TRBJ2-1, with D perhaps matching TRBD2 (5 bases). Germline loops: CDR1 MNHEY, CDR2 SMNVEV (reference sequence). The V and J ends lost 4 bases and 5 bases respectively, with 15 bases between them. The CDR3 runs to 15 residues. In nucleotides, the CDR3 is TGTGCCAGCAGTTCCACTAGATTCGTCCACAATGAGCAGTTCTTC. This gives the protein CASSSTRFVHNEQFF.

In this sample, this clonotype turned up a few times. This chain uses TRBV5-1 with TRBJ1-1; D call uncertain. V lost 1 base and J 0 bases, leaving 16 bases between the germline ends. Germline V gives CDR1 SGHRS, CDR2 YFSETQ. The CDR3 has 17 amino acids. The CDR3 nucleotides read TGCGCCAGCAGCTTGACGCTCCTTGGGCAGGTGAACACTGAAGCTTTCTTT. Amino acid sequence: CASSLTLLGQVNTEAFF.

The CDR3 reads CASSAPGGENQPQHF. The CDR3 coding sequence is TGTGCCAGCTCGGCCCCAGGGGGAGAGAATCAGCCCCAGCATTTT. The rearrangement joins TRBV18 to TRBJ1-5; TRBD1 matches at 7 bases. Trimming removed 6 bases from V and 4 bases from J; junction bases left unmatched: 9. This CDR3 contains 15 residues. Per germline, CDR1 KGHSH and CDR2 LQKENI.

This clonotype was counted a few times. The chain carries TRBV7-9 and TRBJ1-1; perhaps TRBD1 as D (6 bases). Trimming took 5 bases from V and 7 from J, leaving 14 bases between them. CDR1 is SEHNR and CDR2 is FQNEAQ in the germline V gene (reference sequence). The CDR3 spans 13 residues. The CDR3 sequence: CASSLGVQGEAFF. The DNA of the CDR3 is TGTGCCAGCAGCCTTGGGGTACAGGGTGAAGCTTTCTTT.

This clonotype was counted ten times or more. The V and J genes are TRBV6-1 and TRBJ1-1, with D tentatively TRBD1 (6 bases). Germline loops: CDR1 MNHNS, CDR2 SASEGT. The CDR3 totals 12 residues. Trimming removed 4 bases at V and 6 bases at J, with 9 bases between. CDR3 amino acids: CASSGGPSEAFF. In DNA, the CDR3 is TGTGCCAGCAGTGGGGGGCCATCTGAAGCTTTCTTT.

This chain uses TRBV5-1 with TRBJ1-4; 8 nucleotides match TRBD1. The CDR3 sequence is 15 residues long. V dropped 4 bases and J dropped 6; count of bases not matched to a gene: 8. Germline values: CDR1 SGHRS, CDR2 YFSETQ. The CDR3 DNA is TGCGCCAGCAGCGGAGGACAGGGCAACCATGAAAAACTGTTTTTT. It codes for CASSGGQGNHEKLFF.

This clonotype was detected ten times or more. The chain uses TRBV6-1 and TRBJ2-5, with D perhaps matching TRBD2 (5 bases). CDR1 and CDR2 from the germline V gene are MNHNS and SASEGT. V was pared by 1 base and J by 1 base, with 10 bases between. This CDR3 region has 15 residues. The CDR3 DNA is TGTGCCAGCAGTGAAGAGGCGGGTATCCAAGAGACCCAGTACTTC. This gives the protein CASSEEAGIQETQYF.

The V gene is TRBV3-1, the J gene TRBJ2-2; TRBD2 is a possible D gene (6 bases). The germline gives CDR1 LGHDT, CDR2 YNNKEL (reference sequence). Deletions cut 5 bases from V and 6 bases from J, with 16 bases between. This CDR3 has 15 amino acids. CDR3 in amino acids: CASSVGGIRAGELFF. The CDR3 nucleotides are TGTGCCAGCAGCGTGGGCGGGATCCGGGCCGGGGAGCTGTTTTTT. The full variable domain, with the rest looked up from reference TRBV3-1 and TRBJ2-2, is DTAVSQTPKYLVTQMGNDKSIKCEQNLGHDTMYWYKQDSKKFLKIMFSYNNKELIINETVPNRFSPKSPDKAHLNLHINSLELGDSAVYFCASSVGGIRAGELFFGEGSRLTVL.

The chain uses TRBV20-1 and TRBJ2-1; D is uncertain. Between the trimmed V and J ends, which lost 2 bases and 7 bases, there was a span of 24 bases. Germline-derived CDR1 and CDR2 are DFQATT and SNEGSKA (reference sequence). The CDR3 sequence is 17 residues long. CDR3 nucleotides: TGCAGTGCTAGAAAATCAGGTGGAATTGGCTTATGGAATGAGCAGTTCTTC. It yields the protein CSARKSGGIGLWNEQFF.

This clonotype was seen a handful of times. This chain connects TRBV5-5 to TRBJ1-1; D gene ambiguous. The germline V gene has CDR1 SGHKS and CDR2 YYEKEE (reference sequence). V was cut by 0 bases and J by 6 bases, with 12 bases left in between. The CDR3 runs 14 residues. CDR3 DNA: TGTGCCAGCAGCTTGGTTCGGGGTCTCGCTGAAGCTTTCTTT. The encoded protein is CASSLVRGLAEAFF. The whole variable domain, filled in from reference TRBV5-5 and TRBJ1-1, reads DAGVTQSPTHLIKTRGQQVTLRCSPISGHKSVSWYQQVLGQGPQFIFQYYEKEERGRGNFPDRFSARQFPNYSSELNVNALLLGDSALYLCASSLVRGLAEAFFGQGTRLTVV.

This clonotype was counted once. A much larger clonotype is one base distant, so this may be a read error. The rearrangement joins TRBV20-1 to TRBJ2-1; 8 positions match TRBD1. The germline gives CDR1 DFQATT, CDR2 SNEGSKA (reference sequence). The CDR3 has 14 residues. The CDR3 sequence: CSASHLYRGNEQIF. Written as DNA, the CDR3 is TGCAGTGCTAGTCACCTTTACAGGGGGAATGAGCAGATCTTC.

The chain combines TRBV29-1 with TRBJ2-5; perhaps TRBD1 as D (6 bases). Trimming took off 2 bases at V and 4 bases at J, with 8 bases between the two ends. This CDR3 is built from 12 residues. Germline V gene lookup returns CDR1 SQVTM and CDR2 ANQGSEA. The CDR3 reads CSVEKGGETQYF. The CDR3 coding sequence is TGCAGCGTTGAAAAAGGGGGAGAGACCCAGTACTTC. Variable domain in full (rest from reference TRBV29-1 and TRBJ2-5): SAVISQKPSRDICQRGTSLTIQCQVDSQVTMMFWYRQQPGQSLTLIATANQGSEATYESGFVIDKFPISRPNLTFSTLTVSNMSPEDSSIYLCSVEKGGETQYFGPGTRLLVL.

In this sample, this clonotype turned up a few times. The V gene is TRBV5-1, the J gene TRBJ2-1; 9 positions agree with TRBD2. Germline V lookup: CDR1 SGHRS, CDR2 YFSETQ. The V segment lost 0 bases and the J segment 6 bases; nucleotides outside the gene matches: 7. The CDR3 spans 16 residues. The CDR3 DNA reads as TGCGCCAGCAGCTTGGTACCAGCGGGAGGCCCCAATGAGCAGTTCTTC. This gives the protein CASSLVPAGGPNEQFF.